This TCR beta chain originates from a study of blood T cell repertoires in COVID-19. For the study at large: From T cells, B-cell-depleted T cells, or PBMCs came the material, which was cDNA or gDNA.

Donors in Cohort 3 who had recovered were those with two negative PCRs, healthcare professional clearance, or resolution of their symptoms. The CDR3 sequence is 14 residues long. The germline V gene has CDR1 ENHRY and CDR2 SYGVKD. V shed 7 bases and J shed 2 bases, with 12 bases lying between them. As handled by the study authors: It was from reference gene primer amplification that nucleated cell counts were estimated. The protocol was immunoSEQ multiplex PCR, while the TCRdb copy is restricted to in-frame clones and leaves out a portion. The DNA was the basis for D and trimming; V, J and clone size are from that table. The sample has around 250,000 clones, about 80% seen once; the top ten hold about 15%.

Source material: PBMCs or T cells enriched from blood (not recorded which). The gene calls are TRBV10-3 and TRBJ1-3, with a tentative D call TRBD1 (5 bases). The sequence was collected from a man aged 35 to 55 who had recovered from COVID-19. The CDR3 is CAIKRGAAGNTIYF. DNA of the CDR3: TGTGCCATCAAAAGGGGTGCTGCTGGAAACACCATATATTTT.